This T cell receptor (beta chain) was sequenced for a study of blood T cell repertoires in COVID-19. Per the authors' pipeline: Amplification with reference gene primers provided the estimates of nucleated cell counts. Some clones are missing from TCRdb's copy, which holds only in-frame ones; the method was immunoSEQ multiplex PCR. That table furnishes V, J and clone size, whereas the DNA furnished D and trimming. The sample has about 55,000 clones; about four fifths are singletons. The sample was peripheral blood. The receptor's source is an elderly man with COVID-19, enrolled during active disease.

CDR3 in DNA: TGTGCCAGCAGCTTGGCGGCTAGCGGGAATGGGAATGAGCAGTTCTTC. Its translation: CASSLAASGNGNEQFF. This chain connects TRBV5-4 to TRBJ2-1; 9 positions agree with TRBD2. Germline lookup yields CDR1 SGHNT and CDR2 YYREEE (reference sequence). After removal of 0 bases from V and 7 bases from J, the junction contained 8 bases not matched to a gene. This CDR3 is 16 amino acids long.